The clone carrying this T cell receptor (beta chain) showed up just a few times. No antigen is known for it. This entry is derived from a study of shared clonotypes between healthy human individuals. Study observations and caveats: Non-shared clonotypes were found to have lower generation probabilities than the clonotypes that were shared by all four of the sorted-subset donors. Around 4.9% of naive CD4 clonotypes were shared across four donors.

The CDR3 sequence is 13 residues long. Germline V lookup: CDR1 SGHRS, CDR2 YFSETQ. Between the trimmed V and J ends, which lost 4 bases and 6 bases, there was a span of 10 bases. Generated by immunoSEQ multiplex PCR, the TCRdb table keeps only in-frame clones and is missing some. The sample includes approximately 2.1 million clones, approximately 95% seen only once; the top ten take about 0.37%. The rearrangement joins TRBV5-1 to TRBJ2-2, with D hard to call. The TCR originated in a man younger than 30 in good health. Some clones in this sample may be carry-over from other donors' samples. The sequencing input was naive CD4+ T cells from PBMCs. Subset in this sample: CD45RA+ positively selected. CDR3 sequence: CASSQVLAGELFF. Here the CDR3 DNA reads TGCGCCAGCAGCCAAGTATTGGCCGGGGAGCTGTTTTTT. Combining the CDR3 with reference TRBV5-1 and TRBJ2-2 gives the whole variable domain KAGVTQTPRYLIKTRGQQVTLSCSPISGHRSVSWYQQTPGQGLQFLFEYFSETQRNKGNFPGRFSGRQFSNSRSEMNVSTLELGDSALYLCASSQVLAGELFFGEGSRLTVL.